The table lists the clone carrying this T cell receptor beta chain with a few counts. Its specificity is not known. The record originates from a study of blood T cells in healthy people across ages. Germline V gene sequence: CDR1 KGHSH, CDR2 LQKENI. The CDR3 totals 16 residues. V gave up 4 bases and J gave up 1 base; unmatched junction bases: 7. Together with a sample-barcoded 5' primer, a J-beta primer mix was included in a second PCR lasting roughly 6 to 12 cycles. All samples gave at least 3 million CDR3-containing paired-end reads. TCRdb independently ran MiXCR on the 5' RACE reads; one entry per CDR3 protein. The repertoire holds around 900,000 distinct CDR3 sequences, with around 30% as singletons. Findings of the study overall: In long-lived donors, naive CD4+ cell counts and diversity exceeded those of aged donors. Per million T cells, the diversity of TCR beta decreased roughly linearly as age advanced.

The chain carries TRBV18 and TRBJ1-5; the match to TRBD1 covers 7 bases. Material: blood. This receptor was obtained from a woman of 80 years or more in good health. In nucleotides, the CDR3 is TGTGCCAGCTCACTAACCGGACAGGACAGCAATCAGCCCCAGCATTTT. It codes for CASSLTGQDSNQPQHF.